Below, one TCR beta chain is given with its context. This sample was included in a study of blood T cell repertoires in COVID-19. Study-wide background: The study drew acute and convalescent COVID-19 samples from the United States, Italy and Spain. Nucleic acid was either cDNA or gDNA, and it came from T cells, B-cell-depleted T cells, or PBMCs.

The germline CDR1 and CDR2 sequences are LNHDA and SQIVND (reference sequence). V lost 8 bases and J lost 3, with 13 bases in between. This CDR3 has 13 residues. Data came from immunoSEQ multiplex PCR; TCRdb stores just in-frame clones and leaves some out. The sample contains a few hundred thousand clones, around 91% of which appear only once. Seattle patient enrollment occurred during active infection, with longitudinal follow-up thereafter. The clonotype was recovered from a woman aged 55-69 years with COVID-19, enrolled during active disease. The rearrangement links TRBV19 to TRBJ1-2, with D uncertain. Sequenced material: peripheral blood. As DNA, the CDR3 is TGTGCCAGTGTACATGGAACAGACTATGGCTACACCTTC. Encoded protein: CASVHGTDYGYTF. Together with reference TRBV19 and TRBJ1-2, the CDR3 gives the full variable domain: DGGITQSPKYLFRKEGQNVTLSCEQNLNHDAMYWYRQDPGQGLRLIYYSQIVNDFQKGDIAEGYSVSREKKESFPLTVTSAQKNPTAFYLCASVHGTDYGYTFGSGTRLTVV.